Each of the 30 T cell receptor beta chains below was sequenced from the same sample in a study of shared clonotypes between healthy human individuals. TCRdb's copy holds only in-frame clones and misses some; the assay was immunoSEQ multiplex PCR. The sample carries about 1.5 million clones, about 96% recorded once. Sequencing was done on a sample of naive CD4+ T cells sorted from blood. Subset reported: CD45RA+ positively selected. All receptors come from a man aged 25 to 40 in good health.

The CDR3 loop reads CASSLGIIAGGMQETQYF. The CDR3 region has the DNA TGCGCCAGCAGCTTGGGAATCATAGCGGGAGGCATGCAAGAGACCCAGTACTTC. The chain is built from TRBV5-1 and TRBJ2-5, with 10 bases fitting TRBD2. The CDR3 runs 18 residues. The germline CDR1 and CDR2 sequences are SGHRS and YFSETQ. Trimming cost V 0 bases and J 2 bases; bases outside gene matches: 10.

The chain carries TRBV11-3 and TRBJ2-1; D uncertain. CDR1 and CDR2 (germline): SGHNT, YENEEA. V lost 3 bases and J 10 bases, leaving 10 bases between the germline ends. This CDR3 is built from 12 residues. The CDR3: CASSFNAGEQFF. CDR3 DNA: TGTGCCAGCAGCTTCAACGCCGGGGAGCAGTTCTTC.

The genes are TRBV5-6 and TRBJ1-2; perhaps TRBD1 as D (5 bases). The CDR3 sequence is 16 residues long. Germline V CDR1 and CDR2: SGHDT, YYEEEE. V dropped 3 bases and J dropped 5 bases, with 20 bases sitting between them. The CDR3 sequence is CASSSRDVKVAYGYTF. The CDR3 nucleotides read TGTGCCAGCAGCTCCAGGGATGTCAAGGTGGCTTATGGCTACACCTTC.

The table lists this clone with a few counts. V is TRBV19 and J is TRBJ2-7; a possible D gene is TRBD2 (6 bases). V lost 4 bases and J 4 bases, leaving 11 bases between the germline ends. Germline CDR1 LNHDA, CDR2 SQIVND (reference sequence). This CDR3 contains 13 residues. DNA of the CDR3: TGTGCCAGTAGTAGGAGGGGAAGGTACGAGCAGTACTTC. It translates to CASSRRGRYEQYF.

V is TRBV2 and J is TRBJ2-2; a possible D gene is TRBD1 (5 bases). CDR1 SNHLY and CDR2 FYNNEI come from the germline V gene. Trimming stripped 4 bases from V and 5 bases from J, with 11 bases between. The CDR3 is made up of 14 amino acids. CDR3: CASSADRQTGELFF. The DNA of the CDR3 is TGTGCCAGCAGTGCAGACAGACAAACCGGGGAGCTGTTTTTT. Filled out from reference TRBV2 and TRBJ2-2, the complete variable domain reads EPEVTQTPSHQVTQMGQEVILRCVPISNHLYFYWYRQILGQKVEFLVSFYNNEISEKSEIFDDQFSVERPDGSNFTLKIRSTKLEDSAMYFCASSADRQTGELFFGEGSRLTVL.

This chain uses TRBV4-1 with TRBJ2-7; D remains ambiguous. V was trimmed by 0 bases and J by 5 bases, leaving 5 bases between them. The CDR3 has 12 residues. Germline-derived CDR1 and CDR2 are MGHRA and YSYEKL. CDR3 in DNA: TGCGCCAGCAGCCAAGATGGCCACGAGCAGTACTTC. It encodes CASSQDGHEQYF.

CDR3 DNA sequence: TGTGCCAGCAGCTTAAGGGGAACAGGGCGGTTCACTGAAGCTTTCTTT. It is translated as CASSLRGTGRFTEAFF. This rearrangement joins TRBV7-9 to TRBJ1-1; D possibly corresponds to TRBD1 (6 bases). Trimming pared 2 bases from V and 4 bases from J, leaving 17 bases between. This CDR3 has 16 amino acids. Germline V lookup: CDR1 SEHNR, CDR2 FQNEAQ (reference sequence).

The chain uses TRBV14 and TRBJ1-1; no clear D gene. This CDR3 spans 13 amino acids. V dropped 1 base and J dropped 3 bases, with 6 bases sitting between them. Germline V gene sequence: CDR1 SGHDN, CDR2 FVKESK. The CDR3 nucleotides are TGTGCCAGCAGCCAAGGCGGTTACACTGAAGCTTTCTTT. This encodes CASSQGGYTEAFF.

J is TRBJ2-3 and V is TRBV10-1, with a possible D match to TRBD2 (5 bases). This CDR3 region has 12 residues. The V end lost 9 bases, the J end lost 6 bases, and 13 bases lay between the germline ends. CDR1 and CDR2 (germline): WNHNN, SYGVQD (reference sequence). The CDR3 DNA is TGCGCCAGAACGGTGGGCGGGGATACGCAGTATTTT. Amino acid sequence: CARTVGGDTQYF.

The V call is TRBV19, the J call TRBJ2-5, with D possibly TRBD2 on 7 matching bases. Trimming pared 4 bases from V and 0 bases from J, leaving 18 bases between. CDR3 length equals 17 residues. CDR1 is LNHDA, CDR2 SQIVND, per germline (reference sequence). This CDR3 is CASSSRGAQQNQETQYF. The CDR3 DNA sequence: TGTGCCAGTAGTAGCCGGGGGGCACAGCAGAACCAAGAGACCCAGTACTTC.

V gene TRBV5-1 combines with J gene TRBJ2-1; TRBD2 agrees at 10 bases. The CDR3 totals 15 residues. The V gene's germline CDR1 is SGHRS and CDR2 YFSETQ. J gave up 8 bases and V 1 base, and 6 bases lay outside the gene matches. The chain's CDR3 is CASSLFLAGEDEQFF. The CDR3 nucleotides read TGCGCCAGCAGCTTGTTCCTAGCGGGAGAGGATGAGCAGTTCTTC.

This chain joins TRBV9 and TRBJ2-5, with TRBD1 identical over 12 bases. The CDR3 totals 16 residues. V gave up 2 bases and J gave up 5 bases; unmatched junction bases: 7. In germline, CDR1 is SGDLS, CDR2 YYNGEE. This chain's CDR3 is CASSVRDRGREETQYF. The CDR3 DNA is TGTGCCAGCAGCGTTAGGGACAGGGGGCGCGAGGAGACCCAGTACTTC.

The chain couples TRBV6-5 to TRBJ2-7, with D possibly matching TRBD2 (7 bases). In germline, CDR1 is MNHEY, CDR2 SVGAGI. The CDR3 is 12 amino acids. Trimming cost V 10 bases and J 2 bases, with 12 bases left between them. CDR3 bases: TGTGCCACGGCGGGGGCAGCCTACGAGCAGTACTTC. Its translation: CATAGAAYEQYF.

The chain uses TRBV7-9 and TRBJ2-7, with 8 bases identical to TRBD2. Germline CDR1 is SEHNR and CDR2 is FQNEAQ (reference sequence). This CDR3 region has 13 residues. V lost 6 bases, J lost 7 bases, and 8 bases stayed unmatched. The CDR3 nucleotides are TGTGCCAGCAGTCCGGGAGGGCCGAGAGAGCAGTACTTC. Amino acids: CASSPGGPREQYF.

The CDR3 region has the DNA TGTGCCAGTAGTAGTGAGCTAGCGGGAGGATCCGAGCAGTACTTC. This gives the protein CASSSELAGGSEQYF. This rearrangement joins TRBV19 to TRBJ2-7, with 11 bases fitting TRBD2. V was clipped by 4 bases and J by 6 bases; unmatched bases: 8. Germline assignment: CDR1 LNHDA and CDR2 SQIVND (reference sequence). The CDR3 has 15 residues. The full variable domain, in which reference TRBV19 and TRBJ2-7 provide the parts outside the CDR3, is DGGITQSPKYLFRKEGQNVTLSCEQNLNHDAMYWYRQDPGQGLRLIYYSQIVNDFQKGDIAEGYSVSREKKESFPLTVTSAQKNPTAFYLCASSSELAGGSEQYFGPGTRLTVT.

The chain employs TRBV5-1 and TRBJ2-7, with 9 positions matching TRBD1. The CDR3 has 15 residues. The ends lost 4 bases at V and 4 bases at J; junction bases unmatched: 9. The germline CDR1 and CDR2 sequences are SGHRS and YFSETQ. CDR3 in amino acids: CASSLGTGKWYEQYF. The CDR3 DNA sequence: TGCGCCAGCAGCCTTGGGACAGGGAAATGGTACGAGCAGTACTTC.

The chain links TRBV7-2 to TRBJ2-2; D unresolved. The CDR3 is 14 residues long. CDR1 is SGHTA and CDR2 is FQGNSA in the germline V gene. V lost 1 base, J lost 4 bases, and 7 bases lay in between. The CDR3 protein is CASSLEEITGELFF. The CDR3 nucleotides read TGTGCCAGCAGCTTAGAAGAAATCACCGGGGAGCTGTTTTTT.

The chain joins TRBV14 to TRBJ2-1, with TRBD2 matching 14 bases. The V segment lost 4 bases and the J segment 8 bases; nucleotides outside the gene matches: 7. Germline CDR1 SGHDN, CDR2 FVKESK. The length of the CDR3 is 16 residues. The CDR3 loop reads CASSPRLAGGIDEQFF. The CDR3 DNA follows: TGTGCCAGCAGCCCCCGACTAGCGGGAGGGATCGATGAGCAGTTCTTC.

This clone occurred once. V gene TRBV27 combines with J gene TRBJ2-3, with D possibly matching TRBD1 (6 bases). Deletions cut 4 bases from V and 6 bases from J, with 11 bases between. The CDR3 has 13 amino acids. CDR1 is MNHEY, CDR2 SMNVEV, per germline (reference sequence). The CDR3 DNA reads TGTGCCAGCAGTTCAAGGGGACACGATACGCAGTATTTT. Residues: CASSSRGHDTQYF.

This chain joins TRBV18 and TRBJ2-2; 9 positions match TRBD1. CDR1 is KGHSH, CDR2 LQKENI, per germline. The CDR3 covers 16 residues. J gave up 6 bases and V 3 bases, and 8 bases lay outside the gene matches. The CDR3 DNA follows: TGTGCCAGCTCACCCCCGGGACAGGGTCCCGCCGGGGAGCTGTTTTTT. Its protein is CASSPPGQGPAGELFF.

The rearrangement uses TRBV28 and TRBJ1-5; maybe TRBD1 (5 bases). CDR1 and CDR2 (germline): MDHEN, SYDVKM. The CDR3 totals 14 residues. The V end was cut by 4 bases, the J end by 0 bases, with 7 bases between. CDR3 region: CASSSRDSNQPQHF. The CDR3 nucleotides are TGTGCCAGCAGTTCCAGGGATAGCAATCAGCCCCAGCATTTT. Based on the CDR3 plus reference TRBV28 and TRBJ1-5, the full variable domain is DVKVTQSSRYLVKRTGEKVFLECVQDMDHENMFWYRQDPGLGLRLIYFSYDVKMKEKGDIPEGYSVSREKKERFSLILESASTNQTSMYLCASSSRDSNQPQHFGDGTRLSIL.

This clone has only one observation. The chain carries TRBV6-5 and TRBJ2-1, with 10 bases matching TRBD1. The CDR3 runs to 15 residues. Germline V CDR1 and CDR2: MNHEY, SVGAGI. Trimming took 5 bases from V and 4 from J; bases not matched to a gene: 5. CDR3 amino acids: CASSRQGAIYNEQFF. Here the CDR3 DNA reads TGTGCCAGCAGTCGACAGGGGGCGATATACAATGAGCAGTTCTTC.

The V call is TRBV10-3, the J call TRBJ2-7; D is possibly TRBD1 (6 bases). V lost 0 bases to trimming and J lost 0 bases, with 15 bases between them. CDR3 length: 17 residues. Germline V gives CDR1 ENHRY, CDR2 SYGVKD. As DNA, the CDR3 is TGTGCCATCAGTGAGTCGAGGGGGAGCGGCAGCTCCTACGAGCAGTACTTC. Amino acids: CAISESRGSGSSYEQYF.

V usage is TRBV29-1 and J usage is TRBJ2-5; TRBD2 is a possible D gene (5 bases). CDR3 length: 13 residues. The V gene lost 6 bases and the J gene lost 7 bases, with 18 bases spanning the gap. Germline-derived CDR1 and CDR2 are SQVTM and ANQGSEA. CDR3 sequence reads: CSVRGPLVGTQYF. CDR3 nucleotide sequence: TGCAGCGTCCGGGGTCCCCTTGTCGGGACCCAGTACTTC.

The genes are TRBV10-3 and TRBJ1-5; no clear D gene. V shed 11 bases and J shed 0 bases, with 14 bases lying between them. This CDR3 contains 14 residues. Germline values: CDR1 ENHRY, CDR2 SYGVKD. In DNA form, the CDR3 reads TGTGCCGCAGGCTCGGGATATAGCAATCAGCCCCAGCATTTT. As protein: CAAGSGYSNQPQHF.

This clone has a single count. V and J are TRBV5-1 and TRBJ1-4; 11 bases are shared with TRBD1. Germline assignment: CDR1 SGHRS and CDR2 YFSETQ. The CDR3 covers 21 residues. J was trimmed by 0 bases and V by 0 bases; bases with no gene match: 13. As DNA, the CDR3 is TGCGCCAGCAGCTTGGTTAGGACAGGGGGCTTATCCCACGCAACTAATGAAAAACTGTTTTTT. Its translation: CASSLVRTGGLSHATNEKLFF.

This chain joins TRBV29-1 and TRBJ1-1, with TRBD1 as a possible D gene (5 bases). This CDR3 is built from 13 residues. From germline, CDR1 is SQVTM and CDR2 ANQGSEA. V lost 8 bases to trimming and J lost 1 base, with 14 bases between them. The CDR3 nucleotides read TGCAGCTCTGGGGGGGGAACGAACACTGAAGCTTTCTTT. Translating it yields CSSGGGTNTEAFF.

CDR3 loop: CASTQGGAIQPQHF. CDR3 bases: TGTGCCAGCACTCAAGGGGGGGCGATTCAGCCCCAGCATTTT. V is TRBV6-1 and J is TRBJ1-5; D may be TRBD1 (6 bases). Germline V CDR1 and CDR2: MNHNS, SASEGT. The V and J ends lost 7 bases and 6 bases respectively, with 16 bases between them. The CDR3 consists of 14 residues.

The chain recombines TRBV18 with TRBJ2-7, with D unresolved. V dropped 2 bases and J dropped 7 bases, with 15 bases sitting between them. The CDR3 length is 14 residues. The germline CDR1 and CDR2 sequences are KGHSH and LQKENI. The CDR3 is CASSPLKGPREQYF. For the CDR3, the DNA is TGTGCCAGCTCACCATTGAAAGGGCCAAGGGAGCAGTACTTC.

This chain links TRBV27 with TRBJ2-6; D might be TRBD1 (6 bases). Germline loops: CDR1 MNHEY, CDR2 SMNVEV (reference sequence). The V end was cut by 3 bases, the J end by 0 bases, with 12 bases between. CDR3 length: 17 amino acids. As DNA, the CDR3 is TGTGCCAGCAGTTTTCAGGGGCCAAACTCTGGGGCCAACGTCCTGACTTTC. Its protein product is CASSFQGPNSGANVLTF.